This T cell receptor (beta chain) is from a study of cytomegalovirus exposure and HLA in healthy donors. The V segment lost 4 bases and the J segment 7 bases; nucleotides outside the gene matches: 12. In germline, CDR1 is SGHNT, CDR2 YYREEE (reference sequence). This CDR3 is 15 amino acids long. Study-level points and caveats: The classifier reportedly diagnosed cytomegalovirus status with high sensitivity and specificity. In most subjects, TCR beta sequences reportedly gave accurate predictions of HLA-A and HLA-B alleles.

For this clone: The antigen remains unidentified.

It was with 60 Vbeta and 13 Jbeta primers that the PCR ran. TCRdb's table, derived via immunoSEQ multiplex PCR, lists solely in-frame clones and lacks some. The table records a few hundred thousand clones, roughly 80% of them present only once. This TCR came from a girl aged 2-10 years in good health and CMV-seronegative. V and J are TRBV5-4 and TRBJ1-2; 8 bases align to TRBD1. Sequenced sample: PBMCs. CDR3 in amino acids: CASSGWTGQEGGYTF. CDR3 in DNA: TGTGCCAGCAGCGGCTGGACAGGGCAGGAGGGTGGCTACACCTTC. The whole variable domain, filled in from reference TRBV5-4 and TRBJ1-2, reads ETGVTQSPTHLIKTRGQQVTLRCSSQSGHNTVSWYQQALGQGPQFIFQYYREEENGRGNFPPRFSGLQFPNYSSELNVNALELDDSALYLCASSGWTGQEGGYTFGSGTRLTVV.